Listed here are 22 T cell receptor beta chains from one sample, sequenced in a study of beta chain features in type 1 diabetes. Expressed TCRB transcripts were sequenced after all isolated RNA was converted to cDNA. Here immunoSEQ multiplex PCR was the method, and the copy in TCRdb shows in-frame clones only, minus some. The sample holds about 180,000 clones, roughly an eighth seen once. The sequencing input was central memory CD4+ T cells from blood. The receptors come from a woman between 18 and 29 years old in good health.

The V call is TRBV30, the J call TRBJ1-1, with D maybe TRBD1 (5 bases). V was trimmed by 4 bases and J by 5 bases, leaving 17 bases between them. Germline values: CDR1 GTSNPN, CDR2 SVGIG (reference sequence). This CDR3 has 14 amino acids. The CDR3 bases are TGTGCCTGGATCCCTGGGGGGGTCGGAACTGAAGCTTTCTTT. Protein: CAWIPGGVGTEAFF.

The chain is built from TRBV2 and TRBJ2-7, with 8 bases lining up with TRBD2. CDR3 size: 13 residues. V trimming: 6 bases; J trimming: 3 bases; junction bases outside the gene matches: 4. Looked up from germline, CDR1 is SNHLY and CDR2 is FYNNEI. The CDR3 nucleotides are TGTGCCAGCAGCAAACTAGCGGACTACGAGCAGTACTTC. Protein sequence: CASSKLADYEQYF.

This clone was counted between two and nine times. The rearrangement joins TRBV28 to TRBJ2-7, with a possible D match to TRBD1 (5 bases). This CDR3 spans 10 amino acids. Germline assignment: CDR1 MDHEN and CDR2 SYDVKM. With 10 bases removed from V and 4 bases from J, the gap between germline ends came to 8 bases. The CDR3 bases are TGTGCCATCGGACAATACGAGCAGTACTTC. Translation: CAIGQYEQYF.

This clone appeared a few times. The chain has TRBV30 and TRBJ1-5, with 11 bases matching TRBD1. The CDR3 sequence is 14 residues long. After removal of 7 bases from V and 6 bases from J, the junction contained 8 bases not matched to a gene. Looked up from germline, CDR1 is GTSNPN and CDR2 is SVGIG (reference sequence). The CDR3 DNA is TGTGCCTCCTCGGGGACAGGGGGATTTCAGCCCCAGCATTTT. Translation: CASSGTGGFQPQHF.

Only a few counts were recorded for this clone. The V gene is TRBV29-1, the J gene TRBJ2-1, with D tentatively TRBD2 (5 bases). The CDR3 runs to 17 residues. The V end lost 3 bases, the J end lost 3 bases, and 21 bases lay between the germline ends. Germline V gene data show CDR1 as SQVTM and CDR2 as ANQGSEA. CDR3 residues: CSVDLRPRADDYNEQFF. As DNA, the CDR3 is TGCAGCGTTGACCTCCGACCGAGAGCGGATGACTACAATGAGCAGTTCTTC.

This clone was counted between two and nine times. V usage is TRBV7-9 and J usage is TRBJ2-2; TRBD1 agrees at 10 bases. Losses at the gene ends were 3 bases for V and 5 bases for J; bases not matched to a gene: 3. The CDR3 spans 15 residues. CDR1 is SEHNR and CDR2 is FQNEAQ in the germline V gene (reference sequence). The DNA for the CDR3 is TGTGCCAGCAGCTTTGGACAGGGGGAAACCGGGGAGCTGTTTTTT. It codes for CASSFGQGETGELFF. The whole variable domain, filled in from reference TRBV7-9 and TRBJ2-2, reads DTGVSQNPRHKITKRGQNVTFRCDPISEHNRLYWYRQTLGQGPEFLTYFQNEAQLEKSRLLSDRFSAERPKGSFSTLEIQRTEQGDSAMYLCASSFGQGETGELFFGEGSRLTVL.

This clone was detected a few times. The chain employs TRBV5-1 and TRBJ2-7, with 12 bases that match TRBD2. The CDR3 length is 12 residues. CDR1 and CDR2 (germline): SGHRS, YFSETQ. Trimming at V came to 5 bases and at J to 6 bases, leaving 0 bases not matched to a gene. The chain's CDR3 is CASRTSGSEQYF. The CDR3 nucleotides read TGCGCCAGCAGGACTAGCGGGAGCGAGCAGTACTTC.

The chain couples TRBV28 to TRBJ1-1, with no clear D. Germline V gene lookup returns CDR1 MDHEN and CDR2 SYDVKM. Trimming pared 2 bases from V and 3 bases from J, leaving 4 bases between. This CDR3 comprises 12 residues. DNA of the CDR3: TGTGCCAGCAGTTTACAGTACACTGAAGCTTTCTTT. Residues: CASSLQYTEAFF.

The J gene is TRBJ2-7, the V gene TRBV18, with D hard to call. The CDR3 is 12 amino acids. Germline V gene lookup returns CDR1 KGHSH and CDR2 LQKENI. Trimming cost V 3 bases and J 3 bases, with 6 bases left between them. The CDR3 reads CASSPFSYEQYF. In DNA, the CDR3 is TGTGCCAGCTCACCTTTTAGCTACGAGCAGTACTTC.

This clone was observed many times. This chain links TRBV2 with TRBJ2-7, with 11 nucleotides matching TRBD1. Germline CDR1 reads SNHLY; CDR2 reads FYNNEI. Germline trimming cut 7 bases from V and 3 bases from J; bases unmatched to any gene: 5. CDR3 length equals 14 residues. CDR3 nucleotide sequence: TGTGCCAGCATTTCCGGGACAGGGGGCTACGAGCAGTACTTC. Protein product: CASISGTGGYEQYF.

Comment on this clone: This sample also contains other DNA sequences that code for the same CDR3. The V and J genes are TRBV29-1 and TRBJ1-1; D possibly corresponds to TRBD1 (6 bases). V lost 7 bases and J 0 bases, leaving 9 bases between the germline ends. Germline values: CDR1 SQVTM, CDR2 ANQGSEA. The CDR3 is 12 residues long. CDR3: CSAGQMNTEAFF. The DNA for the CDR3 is TGCAGCGCTGGACAGATGAACACTGAAGCTTTCTTT.

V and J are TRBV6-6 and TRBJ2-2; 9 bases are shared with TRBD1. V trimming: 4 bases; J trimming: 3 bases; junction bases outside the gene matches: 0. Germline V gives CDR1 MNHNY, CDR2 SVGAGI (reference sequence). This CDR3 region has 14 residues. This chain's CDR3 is CASSWTGDTGELFF. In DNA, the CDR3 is TGTGCCAGCAGTTGGACAGGGGACACCGGGGAGCTGTTTTTT.

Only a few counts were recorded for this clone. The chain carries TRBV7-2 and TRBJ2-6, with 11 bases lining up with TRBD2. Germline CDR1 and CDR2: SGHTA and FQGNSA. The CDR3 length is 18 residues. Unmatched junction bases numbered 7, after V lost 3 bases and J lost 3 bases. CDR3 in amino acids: CASSFTSGRGVGANVLTF. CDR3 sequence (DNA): TGTGCCAGCAGCTTTACTAGCGGGAGAGGAGTTGGGGCCAACGTCCTGACTTTC.

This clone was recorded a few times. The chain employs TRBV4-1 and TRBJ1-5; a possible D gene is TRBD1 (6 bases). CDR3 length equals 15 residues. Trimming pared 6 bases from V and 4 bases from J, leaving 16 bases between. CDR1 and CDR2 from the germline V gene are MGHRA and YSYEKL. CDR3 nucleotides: TGCGCCAGCAGGGGAACAGGGTGGAGGAATCAGCCCCAGCATTTT. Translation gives CASRGTGWRNQPQHF.

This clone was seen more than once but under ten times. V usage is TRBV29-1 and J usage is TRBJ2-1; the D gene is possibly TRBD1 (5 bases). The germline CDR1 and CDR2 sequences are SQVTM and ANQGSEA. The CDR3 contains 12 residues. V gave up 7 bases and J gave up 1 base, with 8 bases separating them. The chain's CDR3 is CSADRSYNEQFF. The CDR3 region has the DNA TGCAGCGCCGACAGATCCTACAATGAGCAGTTCTTC.

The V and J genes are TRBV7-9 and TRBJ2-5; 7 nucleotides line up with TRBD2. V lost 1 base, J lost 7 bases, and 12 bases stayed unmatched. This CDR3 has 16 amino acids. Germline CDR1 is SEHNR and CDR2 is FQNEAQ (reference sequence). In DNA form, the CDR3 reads TGTGCCAGCAGCTTAGATGGCCAGCGGGGCATCTGGACCCAGTACTTC. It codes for CASSLDGQRGIWTQYF.

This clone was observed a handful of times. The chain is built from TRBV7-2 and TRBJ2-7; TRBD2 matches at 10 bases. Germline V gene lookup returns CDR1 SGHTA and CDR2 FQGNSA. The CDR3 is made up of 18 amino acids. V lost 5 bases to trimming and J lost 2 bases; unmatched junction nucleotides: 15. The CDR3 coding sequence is TGTGCCAGCAGCCCCCGGGGGGCTAGCGGGGGTGGGACCTACGAGCAGTACTTC. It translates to CASSPRGASGGGTYEQYF.

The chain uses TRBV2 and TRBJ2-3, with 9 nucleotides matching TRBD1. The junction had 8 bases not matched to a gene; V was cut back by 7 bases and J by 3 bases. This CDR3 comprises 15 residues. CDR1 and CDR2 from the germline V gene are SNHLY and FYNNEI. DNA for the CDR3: TGTGCCAGCATCGGACAGGGGATCGGTACAGATACGCAGTATTTT. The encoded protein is CASIGQGIGTDTQYF.

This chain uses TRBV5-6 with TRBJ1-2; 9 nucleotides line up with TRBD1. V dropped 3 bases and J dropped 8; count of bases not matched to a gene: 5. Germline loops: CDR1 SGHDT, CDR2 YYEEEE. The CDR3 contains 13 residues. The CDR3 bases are TGTGCCAGCAGCTCTACAGGGGGCGACGGCTACACCTTC. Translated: CASSSTGGDGYTF.

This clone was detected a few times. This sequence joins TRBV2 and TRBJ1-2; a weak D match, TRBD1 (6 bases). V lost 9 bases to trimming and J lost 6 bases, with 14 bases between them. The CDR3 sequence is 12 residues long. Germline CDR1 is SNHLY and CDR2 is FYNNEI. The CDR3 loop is CARLQGRDGYTF. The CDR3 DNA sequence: TGTGCCAGATTACAGGGAAGAGATGGCTACACCTTC.

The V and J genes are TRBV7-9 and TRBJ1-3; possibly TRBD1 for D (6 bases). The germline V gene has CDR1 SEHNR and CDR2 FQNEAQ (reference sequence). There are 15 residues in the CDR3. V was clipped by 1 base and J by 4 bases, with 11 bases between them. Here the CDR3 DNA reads TGTGCCAGCAGCTTAGTTCAGGGGCGCGGAAACACCATATATTTT. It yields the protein CASSLVQGRGNTIYF.

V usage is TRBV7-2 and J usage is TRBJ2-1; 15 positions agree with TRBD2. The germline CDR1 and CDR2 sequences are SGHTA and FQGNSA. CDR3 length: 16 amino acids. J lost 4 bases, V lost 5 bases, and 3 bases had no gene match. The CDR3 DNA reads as TGTGCCAGCAGCCAGGGACTAGCGGGGGGTTACAATGAGCAGTTCTTC. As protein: CASSQGLAGGYNEQFF.